The 20 T cell receptor beta chains below were found in one sample sequenced in a study of OX40 agonist ivuxolimab in advanced cancers. TCRdb's copy holds only in-frame clones and misses some; the assay was immunoSEQ multiplex PCR. The data show 71,000 or so clones, with roughly 81% seen just once and roughly 5.3% held by the top ten. This specimen consisted of CD4+ or CD8+ T cells sorted from blood, obtained in a trial of the OX40 agonist ivuxolimab. The receptors derive from an adult with an advanced solid tumor such as melanoma, head and neck, liver or kidney cancer.

The V call is TRBV6-5, the J call TRBJ1-2; D gene uncertain. From germline, CDR1 is MNHEY and CDR2 SVGAGI. V was shortened by 0 bases and J by 5 bases, with 10 bases between the two germline ends. This CDR3 has 14 amino acids. The CDR3 sequence is CASSYSGSEYGYTF. CDR3 in DNA: TGTGCCAGCAGTTACTCAGGGTCTGAATATGGCTACACCTTC.

This clone showed up just once. The chain uses TRBV18 and TRBJ2-7; D is possibly TRBD1 or TRBD2 (5 bases each). Germline V CDR1 and CDR2: KGHSH, LQKENI. This CDR3 has 13 residues. With 4 bases removed from V and 3 bases from J, the gap between germline ends came to 10 bases. As DNA, the CDR3 is TGTGCCAGCTCACTAGGGACCGACTACGAGCAGTACTTC. Translation gives CASSLGTDYEQYF.

A single count supports this clone. This chain links TRBV11-1 with TRBJ2-7; maybe TRBD2 (6 bases). V dropped 8 bases and J dropped 1 base, with 12 bases sitting between them. The CDR3 totals 13 residues. Germline assignment: CDR1 SGHAT and CDR2 FQDESV (reference sequence). This CDR3 reads CASGGTGSYEQYF. The CDR3 DNA follows: TGTGCCAGCGGGGGGACGGGATCCTACGAGCAGTACTTC.

On this clone: The junction departs from germline at one end; a sequencing error may be responsible. Other DNA sequences from this sample encode an identical CDR3 as well. The chain has TRBV7-9 and TRBJ2-5; D call uncertain. Germline V lookup: CDR1 SEHNR, CDR2 FQNEAQ (reference sequence). The CDR3 covers 11 residues. The CDR3, as DNA: TGTGCTAGCAGCTTCGGGGAGACCCAGTACTTC. Its protein is CASSFGETQYF.

This chain links TRBV4-1 with TRBJ1-1; no clear D gene. Germline CDR1 MGHRA, CDR2 YSYEKL. This CDR3 spans 14 amino acids. Trimming took off 3 bases at V and 0 bases at J, with 8 bases between the two ends. In nucleotides, the CDR3 is TGCGCCAGCAGCCACCCACTCCTGAACACTGAAGCTTTCTTT. This translates into CASSHPLLNTEAFF.

V gene TRBV6-4 combines with J gene TRBJ1-6; D unclear. There are 13 residues in the CDR3. With 2 bases removed from V and 5 bases from J, the gap between germline ends came to 4 bases. Germline V lookup: CDR1 MRHNA, CDR2 SNTAGT. Here the CDR3 DNA reads TGTGCCAGCAGTGACAGGGATAATTCACCCCTCCACTTT. Protein: CASSDRDNSPLHF.

J is TRBJ2-3 and V is TRBV6-4, with TRBD2 matching 11 bases. This CDR3 spans 15 amino acids. Germline trimming cut 5 bases from V and 6 bases from J; bases unmatched to any gene: 7. Germline loops: CDR1 MRHNA, CDR2 SNTAGT. The CDR3 DNA reads as TGTGCCAGCAGTAGACTAGCGGGACAGGAGGATACGCAGTATTTT. Its translation is CASSRLAGQEDTQYF.

The chain links TRBV5-8 to TRBJ2-7; D is unclear. This CDR3 is 13 amino acids long. The germline V and J ends were trimmed by 7 bases and 4 bases, with 15 bases remaining between them. Germline lookup yields CDR1 SGHTS and CDR2 YDEGEE. CDR3 residues: CASGTGVSYEQYF. CDR3 nucleotides: TGTGCCAGCGGCACTGGCGTTTCATACGAGCAGTACTTC.

This CDR3 is CASSPPSARTEAFF. The DNA of the CDR3 is TGTGCCAGCAGCCCCCCCAGTGCCAGGACTGAAGCTTTCTTT. The rearrangement uses TRBV6-5 and TRBJ1-1; D gene ambiguous. V was pared by 6 bases and J by 5 bases, with 16 bases between. This CDR3 is built from 14 residues. The germline V gene encodes CDR1 MNHEY and CDR2 SVGAGI.

The V gene is TRBV6-5, the J gene TRBJ1-2; no reliable D call. The CDR3 runs 14 residues. The germline V gene encodes CDR1 MNHEY and CDR2 SVGAGI. The V end was cut by 4 bases, the J end by 5 bases, with 14 bases between. CDR3 DNA sequence: TGTGCCAGCAGTTCTCCGCGGGCGGGGTATGGCTACACCTTC. Protein product: CASSSPRAGYGYTF.

This chain uses TRBV4-1 with TRBJ2-7; possibly TRBD1 for D (6 bases). The V gene lost 4 bases and the J gene lost 4 bases, with 17 bases spanning the gap. This CDR3 is built from 15 residues. Germline-derived CDR1 and CDR2 are MGHRA and YSYEKL. In DNA, the CDR3 is TGCGCCAGCAGCCCGGGACAAACCCCGGCTTACGAGCAGTACTTC. Its protein is CASSPGQTPAYEQYF.

The chain links TRBV11-3 to TRBJ2-7; D is unresolved. Germline CDR1 SGHNT, CDR2 YENEEA. The length of the CDR3 is 16 residues. Trimming took off 3 bases at V and 6 bases at J, with 21 bases between the two ends. The CDR3 coding sequence is TGTGCCAGCAGCTTTGGCGCGGTAGGTGGTGGATGCGAGCAGTACTTC. It encodes CASSFGAVGGGCEQYF.

The V gene is TRBV7-9, the J gene TRBJ1-2; D perhaps matches TRBD1 (6 bases). Germline values: CDR1 SEHNR, CDR2 FQNEAQ (reference sequence). The CDR3 is 14 amino acids. Trimming shortened V by 2 bases and J by 6 bases, and 13 bases separated the two germline ends. The CDR3 nucleotides read TGTGCCAGCAGCTTAAGTGGGGCAGGGGATGGCTACACCTTC. It translates to CASSLSGAGDGYTF.

Only a few counts were recorded for this clone. The rearrangement joins TRBV6-1 to TRBJ1-4; 8 nucleotides align to TRBD1. V was clipped by 8 bases and J by 5 bases; unmatched bases: 1. This CDR3 is 12 amino acids long. Germline V gene sequence: CDR1 MNHNS, CDR2 SASEGT. CDR3 nucleotides: TGTGCCAGCGGACAGGGAAATGAAAAACTGTTTTTT. It yields the protein CASGQGNEKLFF.

V usage is TRBV21-1 and J usage is TRBJ2-1. TRBV21-1 is a recognized pseudogene. The CDR3 is 16 amino acids. Here the CDR3 DNA reads TGTGCCAGCAGCATTCGGTCCCAGGGACGATACAATGAGCAGTTCTTC. It specifies CASSIRSQGRYNEQFF.

This clone has only a few counts. The chain couples TRBV4-1 to TRBJ1-5, with D possibly matching TRBD1 (6 bases). This CDR3 has 15 residues. Germline V gene lookup returns CDR1 MGHRA and CDR2 YSYEKL. V was cut by 2 bases and J by 3 bases, with 11 bases left in between. Here the CDR3 DNA reads TGCGCCAGCAGCCAACCTCAGGGGAACAATCAGCCCCAGCATTTT. It is translated as CASSQPQGNNQPQHF.

This clone was recorded a few times. The chain has TRBV7-9 and TRBJ1-2, with a weak D call TRBD1 (6 bases). CDR3 length equals 13 residues. Germline lookup yields CDR1 SEHNR and CDR2 FQNEAQ (reference sequence). V lost 5 bases to trimming and J lost 8 bases, with 15 bases between them. The DNA for the CDR3 is TGTGCCAGCAGCACCGGGACACCCACGGGCTACACCTTC. Translated: CASSTGTPTGYTF.

This chain links TRBV11-2 with TRBJ1-2; weak D call: TRBD1 (6 bases). CDR1 and CDR2 (germline): SGHAT, FQNNGV. V was cut by 5 bases and J by 8 bases, with 18 bases left in between. The CDR3 runs 14 residues. The CDR3 reads CASSHGQSMIGYTF. The CDR3, as DNA: TGTGCCAGCAGCCACGGACAGTCTATGATAGGCTACACCTTC.

The chain couples TRBV5-4 to TRBJ1-4; D possibly corresponds to TRBD1 (6 bases). The V end lost 0 bases, the J end lost 10 bases, and 13 bases lay between the germline ends. CDR3 length: 14 amino acids. CDR1 is SGHNT and CDR2 is YYREEE in the germline V gene (reference sequence). This chain's CDR3 is CASSLAGARGKLFF. The CDR3 DNA is TGTGCCAGCAGCTTGGCAGGGGCCCGGGGAAAACTGTTTTTT. Supplemented by reference TRBV5-4 and TRBJ1-4, the full variable domain reads ETGVTQSPTHLIKTRGQQVTLRCSSQSGHNTVSWYQQALGQGPQFIFQYYREEENGRGNFPPRFSGLQFPNYSSELNVNALELDDSALYLCASSLAGARGKLFFGSGTQLSVL.

This clone was seen only a few times. The rearrangement links TRBV2 to TRBJ1-2; TRBD1 agrees at 7 bases. Per germline, CDR1 SNHLY and CDR2 FYNNEI. This CDR3 comprises 13 residues. The trim removed 10 bases at V and 4 bases at J, leaving 9 bases unmatched. CDR3 sequence: CAKTGRHFYGYTF. DNA for the CDR3: TGTGCCAAGACAGGGCGACACTTCTATGGCTACACCTTC.